This T cell receptor (beta chain) comes out of a study of CD8 T cells in ankylosing spondylitis. Study conclusions and caveats: Within matched ankylosing spondylitis synovial fluid, disease-linked clones were reportedly significantly enriched.

TCRdb analysed the 5' RACE reads with MiXCR anew, one entry per CDR3 protein. Of approximately 90,000 distinct CDR3 sequences listed, roughly 8% were seen once; the top ten hold 9.9%. Trimming at V came to 2 bases and at J to 2 bases, leaving 4 bases not matched to a gene. There are 16 residues in the CDR3. Germline CDR1 and CDR2: MNHEY and SVGAGI. This clonotype was detected many times. The antigen is undetermined. The source of this sequence is a male donor with ankylosing spondylitis or in good health (not recorded which). The source material was blood, either unsorted or a sorted T cell fraction (not recorded which). This chain links TRBV6-5 with TRBJ2-1; 9 nucleotides align to TRBD2. The CDR3 here is CASSYLSGRPYNEQFF. The CDR3 DNA sequence: TGTGCCAGCAGTTACCTTAGCGGGAGACCCTACAATGAGCAGTTCTTC.